A single sample gave rise to the 14 T cell receptor beta chains below, sequenced in a study of neurological immune-mediated disorders. MiXCR, run by TCRdb on the 5' RACE reads, gives a single entry per CDR3 protein. The table shows some 80,000 distinct CDR3 sequences, with under 4.5% occurring only once. Stated time point: longitudinal time-point 3. The sequencing input was PBMCs. The receptor set was obtained from a woman aged 55-70 years with multiple sclerosis.

This clonotype was seen at least ten times. The chain carries TRBV12-3 or TRBV12-4 and TRBJ1-1, with 7 bases aligning to TRBD1. J gave up 0 bases and V 10 bases, and 5 bases lay outside the gene matches. CDR3 size: 13 residues. The CDR3 DNA is TGTGCCAATTGGGACAGTATGAACACTGAAGCTTTCTTT. It translates to CANWDSMNTEAFF.

Worth noting for this clonotype: A much larger clone lies one base from this, so it may be a read error. V and J are TRBV25-1 and TRBJ1-1, with no clear D. The CDR3 has 11 amino acids. Per the germline V gene, CDR1 is MGHDK and CDR2 is SYGVNS. CDR3 sequence reads: CASSGGLGALF. CDR3 sequence (DNA): TGTGCCAGCAGTGGAGGGCTTGGAGCTTTATTT.

The sample holds many counts of this clonotype. The chain employs TRBV5-5 and TRBJ2-7; weak D call: TRBD1 (5 bases). Between the trimmed V and J ends, which lost 4 bases and 5 bases, there was a span of 16 bases. Germline values: CDR1 SGHKS, CDR2 YYEKEE (reference sequence). CDR3 length: 14 residues. This CDR3 is CASSVFQGLDEQYF. The CDR3 bases are TGTGCCAGCAGCGTATTCCAGGGTCTGGACGAGCAGTACTTC.

This chain uses TRBV7-6 with TRBJ2-6; D is ambiguous. Germline V lookup: CDR1 SGHVS, CDR2 FNYEAQ. This CDR3 contains 16 residues. The V and J ends lost 3 bases and 0 bases respectively, with 9 bases between them. The CDR3 DNA sequence: TGTGCCAGCAGCTTGGCCCCGCTCTCTGGGGCCAACGTCCTGACTTTC. Its translation is CASSLAPLSGANVLTF.

Many counts were recorded for this clonotype. Because the CDR3's place on the DNA is in doubt, the DNA is left out and the CDR3 is given as listed by TCRdb. This chain connects TRBV10-2 to TRBJ2-7. Germline V CDR1 and CDR2: WSHSY, SAAADI. The CDR3 length equals 15 residues, ends included. CDR3 in amino acids: CASSSSTRSPYEQYF.

This clonotype came up a few times. The chain is built from TRBV18 and TRBJ1-5; perhaps TRBD1 as D (5 bases). CDR3 length: 17 amino acids. Germline V gene data show CDR1 as KGHSH and CDR2 as LQKENI. V lost 6 bases, J lost 4 bases, and 22 bases lay in between. The CDR3 is CASSPTSGFGRNQPQHF. The CDR3 DNA reads TGTGCCAGCTCCCCTACGTCAGGGTTCGGTAGGAATCAGCCCCAGCATTTT.

This clonotype occurred many times. The chain links TRBV7-2 to TRBJ1-6; 7 nucleotides match TRBD1. CDR3 length equals 13 residues. The V gene end was trimmed by 5 bases and the J gene end by 13 bases; junction bases not matched to a gene: 8. The V gene's germline CDR1 is SGHTA and CDR2 FQGNSA. The CDR3 nucleotides read TGTGCCAGCAGCCCAGGACAGGCGTGGCCCCTCCACTTT. Amino acids: CASSPGQAWPLHF.

This clonotype was seen repeatedly, ten times or more. This chain joins TRBV5-1 and TRBJ1-1; D is uncertain. Germline CDR1 and CDR2: SGHRS and YFSETQ. V lost 4 bases and J 10 bases, leaving 20 bases between the germline ends. CDR3 length equals 14 residues. CDR3 sequence reads: CASSPDPGRLVAFF. The CDR3 region has the DNA TGCGCCAGCAGCCCCGACCCTGGACGCCTCGTAGCTTTCTTT. Variable domain in full (rest from reference TRBV5-1 and TRBJ1-1): KAGVTQTPRYLIKTRGQQVTLSCSPISGHRSVSWYQQTPGQGLQFLFEYFSETQRNKGNFPGRFSGRQFSNSRSEMNVSTLELGDSALYLCASSPDPGRLVAFFGQGTRLTVV.

This clonotype came up many times. The rearrangement uses TRBV20-1 and TRBJ1-1; tentatively, D is TRBD1 (5 bases). The CDR3 sequence is 12 residues long. The V end was cut by 6 bases, the J end by 6 bases, with 14 bases between. Germline CDR1 DFQATT, CDR2 SNEGSKA (reference sequence). The CDR3 loop is CSAPGTGAEAFF. The CDR3, as DNA: TGCAGTGCGCCCGGGACTGGGGCTGAAGCTTTCTTT.

In its sample, this clonotype was seen a few times. The chain couples TRBV5-1 to TRBJ1-6, with 7 bases fitting TRBD1. Germline V gene lookup returns CDR1 SGHRS and CDR2 YFSETQ. CDR3 length: 16 amino acids. V gave up 4 bases and J gave up 9 bases; unmatched junction bases: 13. CDR3 in DNA: TGCGCCAGCAGCCCACAGGGGCCGTCTGAAAGTTCACCCCTCCACTTT. This translates into CASSPQGPSESSPLHF.

This clonotype appeared many times. V usage is TRBV24-1 and J usage is TRBJ2-3; 8 bases map to TRBD1. The V gene end was trimmed by 4 bases and the J gene end by 8 bases; junction bases not matched to a gene: 16. The CDR3 extends over 17 amino acids. CDR1 is KGHDR and CDR2 is SFDVKD in the germline V gene. In DNA form, the CDR3 reads TGTGCCACCAGTGACCACAACAGGGGGGCCAGCAGGGCTACGCAGTATTTT. Its translation: CATSDHNRGASRATQYF.

Ten or more counts support this clonotype. The chain has TRBV29-1 and TRBJ2-2; 9 bases align to TRBD2. Trimming removed 6 bases from V and 0 bases from J; junction bases left unmatched: 5. This CDR3 is 15 amino acids long. In germline, CDR1 is SQVTM, CDR2 ANQGSEA. The CDR3 bases are TGCAGCGTCCCGGGACTAGCCGCGAACACCGGGGAGCTGTTTTTT. Its protein product is CSVPGLAANTGELFF.

This clonotype was picked up many times. The chain has TRBV3-1 and TRBJ2-7, with TRBD2 identical over 7 bases. This CDR3 is built from 16 residues. The V gene end was trimmed by 1 base and the J gene end by 1 base; junction bases not matched to a gene: 7. Germline CDR1 LGHDT, CDR2 YNNKEL (reference sequence). CDR3 amino acids: CASSQAQAGSSYEQYF. CDR3 nucleotide sequence: TGTGCCAGCAGCCAAGCTCAAGCGGGGTCATCCTACGAGCAGTACTTC.

This clonotype was seen at least ten times. The V and J genes are TRBV5-1 and TRBJ2-1; tentative D call: TRBD2 (5 bases). The CDR3 length is 16 residues. Between the trimmed V and J ends, which lost 0 bases and 2 bases, there was a span of 12 bases. Germline-derived CDR1 and CDR2 are SGHRS and YFSETQ. This CDR3 is CASSLAGSGAYNEQFF. CDR3 DNA: TGCGCCAGCAGCTTGGCCGGGTCCGGGGCCTACAATGAGCAGTTCTTC.